Included here is one T cell receptor beta chain sequence, with context. This sample was included in a study of blood T cell repertoires in COVID-19. Study as a whole: Researchers got acute and convalescent COVID-19 samples from the United States, Italy and Spain. PBMCs, B-cell-depleted T cells, or T cells were the source of the cDNA or gDNA that made up the material.

Per the original data handling: Reference gene primer amplification gave nucleated cell count estimates. The data were produced by immunoSEQ multiplex PCR, yet TCRdb's version contains in-frame clones alone and is incomplete. V and J calls and clone size are as listed in that table; D and trimming were resolved from the DNA. The repertoire includes around 98,000 clones, around nine tenths of them detected once, and 4% to 5.5% sits in the top ten. V gave up 6 bases and J gave up 2 bases; unmatched junction bases: 10. The CDR3 runs to 16 residues. CDR1 is MDHEN, CDR2 SYDVKM, per germline. V is TRBV28 and J is TRBJ1-3, with 7 bases that match TRBD1. The TCR sequence derives from a man between 65 and 85 years old with acute or convalescent COVID-19. The sequenced sample was peripheral blood. The CDR3 nucleotides read TGTGCCAGCAGGCCGACGCAGGGGGTTCCTGGAAACACCATATATTTT. Its protein is CASRPTQGVPGNTIYF.